This note documents a single T cell receptor beta chain sequence. Its antigen target is currently unknown. No quality values exist for individual bases; no much larger clone is one base distant. The record originates from a study of T cell changes during pregnancy in multiple sclerosis (dated by TCRdb to about 2019). Notes on the research overall: The study looked at changes in the T cell repertoire across pregnancy in women with multiple sclerosis.

The receptor library was made with the immunoSEQ multiplex PCR assay. Held by TCRdb, this immuneACCESS table contains in-frame sequences only and omits some clones. Under half of the omission traces to an unresolved V gene where checked; the cause of the rest is unknown. For this sample there are around 30,000 clones; 93% appear just once. The ten biggest clones cover 0.4% to 0.5% of the sample. The CDR3 runs 15 residues from the cysteine to the phenylalanine. This entry keeps only the CDR3 DNA: 45 bases, framed from base 1. The germline V gene encodes CDR1 LNHNV and CDR2 YYDKDF (reference sequence). V trim: 2 bases; J trim: 0 bases; unmatched bases: 3.

The source material was CD4+ T cells from peripheral blood mononuclear cells, sampled in the second trimester of pregnancy. This TCR was sampled from a female donor with multiple sclerosis, enrolled in a pregnancy study. The chain links TRBV15 with TRBJ1-1, and TRBD1 matches 7 of the central bases. Here is the DNA: TGTGCCACCAGCAGATTTACAGGGGTGAACACTGAAGCTTTCTTT. Its protein reads: CATSRFTGVNTEAFF.